These 8 T cell receptor beta chains were sequenced from one sample in a study of cytomegalovirus exposure and HLA in healthy donors. PCR was performed using 60 Vbeta and 13 Jbeta primers. Sequencing was performed with immunoSEQ multiplex PCR; in TCRdb, only in-frame clones are kept and a portion is missing. Its clone listing holds 90,000 to 150,000 clones. Sample: PBMCs. Receptor source: a young man in good health and CMV-seronegative.

The chain uses TRBV2 and TRBJ2-2; D perhaps matches TRBD2 (6 bases). Germline CDR1 and CDR2: SNHLY and FYNNEI. This CDR3 has 16 residues. The V and J ends lost 0 bases and 2 bases respectively, with 10 bases between them. This CDR3 is CASSEAWGENTGELFF. The CDR3 DNA reads as TGTGCCAGCAGTGAAGCTTGGGGGGAAAACACCGGGGAGCTGTTTTTT.

The chain uses TRBV27 and TRBJ2-5, with D possibly matching TRBD2 (6 bases). Trimming stripped 4 bases from V and 6 bases from J, with 18 bases between. This CDR3 has 15 amino acids. CDR1 and CDR2 (germline): MNHEY, SMNVEV (reference sequence). The CDR3 DNA follows: TGTGCCAGCAGTTCAAACCTGGGACTCTCCAAGACCCAGTACTTC. This sequence encodes CASSSNLGLSKTQYF.

This chain uses TRBV6-1 with TRBJ1-2, with 9 positions matching TRBD1. The germline gives CDR1 MNHNS, CDR2 SASEGT. V shed 5 bases, J shed 4 bases, and the junction held 5 bases outside the gene matches. There are 14 residues in the CDR3. The DNA of the CDR3 is TGTGCCAGCAGTTTGGACAGGGGCGGCTATGGCTACACCTTC. Amino acids: CASSLDRGGYGYTF.

This sequence joins TRBV28 and TRBJ2-7; 7 nucleotides match TRBD2. V gave up 5 bases and J gave up 3 bases; unmatched junction bases: 4. The CDR3 has 13 amino acids. In germline, CDR1 is MDHEN, CDR2 SYDVKM. The DNA of the CDR3 is TGTGCCAGCAGTGGGACTACTTACTACGAGCAGTACTTC. Translation gives CASSGTTYYEQYF.

The rearrangement joins TRBV30 to TRBJ2-7; perhaps TRBD1 as D (5 bases). The CDR3 spans 15 residues. Germline assignment: CDR1 GTSNPN and CDR2 SVGIG (reference sequence). V dropped 0 bases and J dropped 3 bases, with 15 bases sitting between them. The CDR3 sequence: CAWSVGRTPFYEQYF. CDR3 nucleotides: TGTGCCTGGAGTGTCGGCCGGACACCGTTCTACGAGCAGTACTTC.

V gene TRBV18 combines with J gene TRBJ2-7, with a weak D call TRBD2 (5 bases). The CDR3 spans 15 residues. Germline CDR1 is KGHSH and CDR2 is LQKENI. V gave up 3 bases and J gave up 0 bases, with 12 bases separating them. Written as DNA, the CDR3 is TGTGCCAGCTCACCTTTTCACGAGGGCTCCTACGAGCAGTACTTC. Its protein product is CASSPFHEGSYEQYF.

This sequence joins TRBV5-1 and TRBJ2-2, with D tentatively TRBD2 (6 bases). The CDR3 has 16 amino acids. V dropped 2 bases and J dropped 4 bases, with 15 bases sitting between them. Germline lookup yields CDR1 SGHRS and CDR2 YFSETQ. For the CDR3, the DNA is TGCGCCAGCAGCTTACCGGGACTTCGAGGCACCGGGGAGCTGTTTTTT. Translating it yields CASSLPGLRGTGELFF.

The V call is TRBV15, the J call TRBJ2-5, with 8 bases that match TRBD2. The V segment lost 0 bases and the J segment 1 base; nucleotides outside the gene matches: 7. This CDR3 is 17 amino acids long. Germline lookup yields CDR1 LNHNV and CDR2 YYDKDF (reference sequence). CDR3 in amino acids: CATSRDGGGGTQETQYF. In nucleotides, the CDR3 is TGTGCCACCAGCAGAGATGGTGGCGGGGGGACCCAAGAGACCCAGTACTTC.